Below are 27 T cell receptor beta chains sequenced from a single sample in a study of T cell responses to AZD1222 COVID-19 vaccine. Generated by immunoSEQ multiplex PCR, the TCRdb table keeps only in-frame clones and is missing some. The sample contains about 120,000 clones, about 86% of which appear only once. This material consisted of peripheral blood, taken on day 0 of AZD1222 vaccination. The receptor set was obtained from an adult in good health.

The rearrangement uses TRBV10-3 and TRBJ2-2, with TRBD2 matching over 10 bases. Germline V CDR1 and CDR2: ENHRY, SYGVKD. This CDR3 comprises 18 residues. V lost 0 bases and J lost 4; bases outside the gene matches: 8. This CDR3 reads CAISESGPIAGGTGELFF. CDR3 coding DNA: TGTGCCATCAGTGAGTCGGGCCCTATAGCGGGAGGCACCGGGGAGCTGTTTTTT.

This chain connects TRBV7-6 to TRBJ2-3; D perhaps matches TRBD1 (5 bases). V was pared by 0 bases and J by 2 bases, with 12 bases between. Germline CDR1 is SGHVS and CDR2 is FNYEAQ. CDR3 length equals 16 residues. DNA of the CDR3: TGTGCCAGCAGCTTAGCGGGGCTAGGGGCCACAGATACGCAGTATTTT. Its protein product is CASSLAGLGATDTQYF.

This clone was found once. This chain joins TRBV2 and TRBJ1-2; 7 nucleotides align to TRBD1. CDR3 size: 16 residues. The V gene end was trimmed by 7 bases and the J gene end by 2 bases; junction bases not matched to a gene: 13. In germline, CDR1 is SNHLY, CDR2 FYNNEI. The CDR3 DNA reads as TGTGCCAGCATCATTATCCCGGGACAGCGAAACTATGGCTACACCTTC. Its protein product is CASIIIPGQRNYGYTF.

The CDR3 nucleotides are TGTGCCAGCAGCCGCGGGACTAGCAGAAATGAGCAGTTCTTC. Amino acids: CASSRGTSRNEQFF. The chain uses TRBV6-2 or TRBV6-3 and TRBJ2-1, with TRBD2 matching over 9 bases. The V gene's germline CDR1 is MNHEY and CDR2 SVGEGT. The CDR3 runs 14 residues. The ends lost 6 bases at V and 7 bases at J; junction bases unmatched: 7.

This sequence joins TRBV24-1 and TRBJ1-3; D not certain. This CDR3 contains 16 residues. Trimming took 4 bases from V and 0 from J, leaving 12 bases between them. Germline CDR1 and CDR2: KGHDR and SFDVKD. This chain's CDR3 is CATSEASADSGNTIYF. The CDR3 coding sequence is TGTGCCACCAGTGAGGCCTCAGCTGACTCTGGAAACACCATATATTTT.

In its sample, this clone was seen once. CDR3 sequence (DNA): TGCGCCAGCAGCCAAGGTGGGGCTAGCGGGATGTATACGCAGTATTTT. As protein: CASSQGGASGMYTQYF. V gene TRBV4-3 combines with J gene TRBJ2-3; 9 bases are shared with TRBD2. This CDR3 region has 16 residues. The V gene end was trimmed by 1 base and the J gene end by 7 bases; junction bases not matched to a gene: 9. Germline V gene data show CDR1 as LGHNA and CDR2 as YSLEER.

The J gene is TRBJ1-1, the V gene TRBV28; D is undetermined. CDR1 is MDHEN and CDR2 is SYDVKM in the germline V gene. The CDR3 has 14 residues. Trimming took off 4 bases at V and 3 bases at J, with 12 bases between the two ends. This CDR3 is CASSSSGGHTEAFF. The CDR3 nucleotides are TGTGCCAGCAGTTCCTCTGGAGGGCACACTGAAGCTTTCTTT.

Comment on this clone: Other DNA sequences in the sample encode the same CDR3. V and J are TRBV4-3 and TRBJ1-5; D remains unclear. The CDR3 runs to 13 residues. Between the trimmed V and J ends, which lost 0 bases and 7 bases, there was a span of 7 bases. CDR1 and CDR2 (germline): LGHNA, YSLEER. The CDR3 sequence is CASSQDSRQPQHF. CDR3 nucleotides: TGCGCCAGCAGCCAAGATAGTCGCCAGCCCCAGCATTTT.

V is TRBV6-5 and J is TRBJ1-2; TRBD1 agrees at 10 bases. CDR3 length: 13 residues. V trimming: 10 bases; J trimming: 2 bases; junction bases outside the gene matches: 4. Germline CDR1 is MNHEY and CDR2 is SVGAGI. The CDR3 is CAIQDRGNYGYTF. CDR3 coding DNA: TGTGCCATACAGGACAGGGGGAACTATGGCTACACCTTC.

J is TRBJ1-6 and V is TRBV25-1, with TRBD1 identical over 8 bases. CDR3 size: 14 residues. The ends lost 6 bases at V and 9 bases at J; junction bases unmatched: 7. Germline CDR1 reads MGHDK; CDR2 reads SYGVNS. The CDR3 reads CASRGQGTFSPLHF. The DNA of the CDR3 is TGTGCCAGCAGAGGACAGGGAACATTTTCACCCCTCCACTTT.

CDR3 DNA: TGTGCCAGCAGCTTAGTAAGTCCAGGCGCTAATACGCAGTATTTT. It yields the protein CASSLVSPGANTQYF. The rearrangement links TRBV11-2 to TRBJ2-3; D unresolved. Trimming stripped 1 base from V and 7 bases from J, with 15 bases between. Germline lookup yields CDR1 SGHAT and CDR2 FQNNGV. This CDR3 spans 15 amino acids.

The chain is built from TRBV5-6 and TRBJ2-1; tentative D call: TRBD2 (5 bases). Germline V lookup: CDR1 SGHDT, CDR2 YYEEEE. V lost 8 bases, J lost 3 bases, and 12 bases lay in between. This CDR3 region has 13 residues. DNA of the CDR3: TGTGCCAGATTAAGGGAGTTCTACAATGAGCAGTTCTTC. Protein sequence: CARLREFYNEQFF. Based on the CDR3 plus reference TRBV5-6 and TRBJ2-1, the full variable domain is DAGVTQSPTHLIKTRGQQVTLRCSPKSGHDTVSWYQQALGQGPQFIFQYYEEEERQRGNFPDRFSGHQFPNYSSELNVNALLLGDSALYLCARLREFYNEQFFGPGTRLTVL.

This chain joins TRBV5-4 and TRBJ1-1; 9 positions agree with TRBD1. Unmatched junction bases numbered 8, after V lost 4 bases and J lost 4 bases. From germline, CDR1 is SGHNT and CDR2 YYREEE (reference sequence). The CDR3 consists of 15 residues. The CDR3 DNA reads as TGTGCCAGCAGCATAAGGACAGGGGAGGGCACTGAAGCTTTCTTT. This translates into CASSIRTGEGTEAFF.

The chain has TRBV28 and TRBJ1-5; D gene unclear. The CDR3 is made up of 17 amino acids. The ends were cut back, 6 bases at V and 2 bases at J, with 20 bases in the middle. Germline V gives CDR1 MDHEN, CDR2 SYDVKM. DNA of the CDR3: TGTGCCAGCAGCCCAGAGGTCATGGGGATCGGCAATCAGCCCCAGCATTTT. This sequence encodes CASSPEVMGIGNQPQHF.

The chain is built from TRBV29-1 and TRBJ2-1, with TRBD2 matching over 7 bases. Germline V gene lookup returns CDR1 SQVTM and CDR2 ANQGSEA. J lost 5 bases, V lost 2 bases, and 12 bases had no gene match. This CDR3 is 16 amino acids long. The CDR3 DNA reads as TGCAGCGTTGAATTTGGAACGGCGGGAGCCCACAATGAGCAGTTCTTC. This translates into CSVEFGTAGAHNEQFF.

This chain joins TRBV2 and TRBJ2-3; D unclear. V was cut by 7 bases and J by 2 bases, with 7 bases left in between. The CDR3 consists of 12 residues. CDR1 is SNHLY and CDR2 is FYNNEI in the germline V gene. CDR3 in amino acids: CASTADTDTQYF. The CDR3 nucleotides read TGTGCCAGCACGGCAGACACAGATACGCAGTATTTT.

The V and J genes are TRBV5-4 and TRBJ2-5; TRBD2 matches at 11 bases. This CDR3 region has 15 residues. Germline CDR1 reads SGHNT; CDR2 reads YYREEE (reference sequence). V lost 4 bases and J lost 7; bases outside the gene matches: 9. The CDR3 here is CASSKQTSGSTTQYF. The DNA for the CDR3 is TGTGCCAGCAGCAAGCAAACTAGCGGGAGTACGACCCAGTACTTC.

This chain joins TRBV4-3 and TRBJ1-2; weak D call: TRBD1 (5 bases). Germline V gives CDR1 LGHNA, CDR2 YSLEER. Trimming shortened V by 3 bases and J by 5 bases, and 16 bases separated the two germline ends. CDR3 length: 15 amino acids. Written as DNA, the CDR3 is TGCGCCAGCAGCCACCGCTGGGGCGGATCATATGGCTACACCTTC. It specifies CASSHRWGGSYGYTF.

This rearrangement joins TRBV2 to TRBJ2-7, with TRBD1 as a possible D gene (6 bases). The V end was cut by 6 bases, the J end by 1 base, with 19 bases between. The CDR3 is 16 residues long. Germline-derived CDR1 and CDR2 are SNHLY and FYNNEI. The CDR3 DNA reads TGTGCCAGCAGATTTGGGACCGGGACAAATTCCTACGAGCAGTACTTC. As protein: CASRFGTGTNSYEQYF.

This chain joins TRBV3-1 (or the pseudogene TRBV3-2) and TRBJ1-1; D not resolved. The V end lost 4 bases, the J end lost 1 base, and 10 bases lay between the germline ends. This CDR3 is 14 amino acids long. Germline values: CDR1 LGHDT, CDR2 YNNKEL (reference sequence). CDR3 sequence (DNA): TGTGCCAGCAGCCCCCAACTGAGGAACACTGAAGCTTTCTTT. Translating gives CASSPQLRNTEAFF.

This clone was found a few times. The chain combines TRBV6-2 or TRBV6-3 with TRBJ1-3; no clear D gene. The V gene lost 4 bases and the J gene lost 2 bases, with 12 bases spanning the gap. The CDR3 has 15 amino acids. Germline CDR1 MNHEY, CDR2 SVGEGT. The CDR3 nucleotides are TGTGCCAGCAGTTCGCCGACCTGGACTGGAAACACCATATATTTT. It translates to CASSSPTWTGNTIYF.

This chain connects TRBV5-1 to TRBJ2-5, with 9 bases identical to TRBD1. The CDR3 sequence is 14 residues long. Germline V gene sequence: CDR1 SGHRS, CDR2 YFSETQ. The junction had 5 bases not matched to a gene; V was cut back by 4 bases and J by 4 bases. The CDR3 loop is CASSPGTGRETQYF. DNA of the CDR3: TGCGCCAGCAGCCCTGGGACAGGGCGAGAGACCCAGTACTTC.

The chain employs TRBV24-1 and TRBJ1-5, with no clear D. This CDR3 is 13 amino acids long. Per germline, CDR1 KGHDR and CDR2 SFDVKD. The V gene lost 4 bases and the J gene lost 4 bases, with 7 bases spanning the gap. As DNA, the CDR3 is TGTGCCACCAGTGAAGGGTTGAATCAGCCCCAGCATTTT. Its translation: CATSEGLNQPQHF.

The J gene is TRBJ2-2, the V gene TRBV10-3; 8 positions match TRBD1. This CDR3 is built from 15 residues. Germline CDR1 ENHRY, CDR2 SYGVKD. J was trimmed by 1 base and V by 6 bases; bases with no gene match: 4. DNA for the CDR3: TGTGCCATCAGATCCGGGACAGGGAACACCGGGGAGCTGTTTTTT. Translated, it gives CAIRSGTGNTGELFF.

This rearrangement joins TRBV5-1 to TRBJ2-7; the match to TRBD2 covers 9 bases. CDR3 length: 18 residues. Looked up from germline, CDR1 is SGHRS and CDR2 is YFSETQ. V was clipped by 2 bases and J by 1 base; unmatched bases: 13. The CDR3 sequence is CASSLEAGGPSRSYEQYF. DNA for the CDR3: TGCGCCAGCAGCTTAGAAGCGGGAGGCCCATCGAGGTCCTACGAGCAGTACTTC.

V usage is TRBV7-2 and J usage is TRBJ2-2; 10 positions match TRBD1. The CDR3 length is 16 residues. Germline V CDR1 and CDR2: SGHTA, FQGNSA. V dropped 4 bases and J dropped 8; count of bases not matched to a gene: 10. The DNA for the CDR3 is TGTGCCAGCAGCTCGCAGACAGGGGGCGGCCGAGGGGAGCTGTTTTTT. This gives the protein CASSSQTGGGRGELFF.

V and J are TRBV29-1 and TRBJ2-5; 8 bases align to TRBD1. The germline V gene has CDR1 SQVTM and CDR2 ANQGSEA. The V segment lost 7 bases and the J segment 5 bases; nucleotides outside the gene matches: 6. The CDR3 length is 12 residues. The CDR3 loop is CSGRQGSETQYF. DNA for the CDR3: TGCAGCGGACGACAGGGGAGTGAGACCCAGTACTTC.